The 19 T cell receptor beta chains in this list originate from one sample, sequenced in a study of blood T cells in healthy people across ages. With a J-beta primer mix and a sample-barcoded 5' primer, a second PCR ran 7 to 11 cycles. In TCRdb, the 5' RACE reads were re-called with MiXCR into one record per CDR3 protein. The data show hundreds of thousands of distinct CDR3 sequences, roughly 31% seen once. What was sequenced was blood. The receptors here all came from a woman aged 80 or over in good health.

To note about this clonotype: A much larger clone is a single base away; this may be a read error. This chain joins TRBV7-8 and TRBJ2-5; the D is unclear. V lost 6 bases and J lost 5, with 13 bases in between. The CDR3 extends over 13 amino acids. CDR1 is SGHVS, CDR2 FQNEAQ, per germline. The DNA of the CDR3 is TGTGCCAGCAGGCAAGGGCCGTCTGAGACCCAGTACTTC. It yields the protein CASRQGPSETQYF.

V gene TRBV24-1 combines with J gene TRBJ1-1, with D possibly being TRBD1 (5 bases). Germline-derived CDR1 and CDR2 are KGHDR and SFDVKD. The germline V and J ends were trimmed by 7 bases and 10 bases, with 12 bases remaining between them. This CDR3 region has 11 residues. The CDR3 protein is CATRSTEGAFF. As DNA, the CDR3 is TGTGCCACCAGATCGACAGAGGGAGCTTTCTTT.

The gene calls are TRBV6-6 and TRBJ1-1, with D perhaps matching TRBD1 (6 bases). Germline assignment: CDR1 MNHNY and CDR2 SVGAGI (reference sequence). V was pared by 8 bases and J by 9 bases, with 13 bases between. The CDR3 totals 11 residues. CDR3 nucleotides: TGTGCCAGCGACCCCGGGGGGCAAGCTTTCTTT. This encodes CASDPGGQAFF.

This clonotype turned up a few times. This clone may be a read error of a much larger clone one base away. V is TRBV6-5 and J is TRBJ1-2, with 9 bases matching TRBD1. Per the germline V gene, CDR1 is MNHEY and CDR2 is SVGAGI. The J segment lost 7 bases and the V segment lost 4 bases, leaving 7 bases of the junction unmatched. The CDR3 is 14 amino acids. Here the CDR3 reads CASSSTGGCFGYTF. The CDR3 DNA reads TGTGCCAGCAGTTCCACAGGGGGCTGTTTTGGCTACACCTTC.

This clonotype was detected many times. Given a much more abundant clone one base away, this may be a read error. The chain has TRBV30 and TRBJ2-1; tentatively, D is TRBD2 (7 bases). Deletions cut 4 bases from V and 7 bases from J, with 23 bases between. The CDR3 totals 16 residues. Germline-derived CDR1 and CDR2 are GTSNPN and SVGIG (reference sequence). CDR3 amino acids: CAWTKGGGGPWNEQFF. CDR3 coding DNA: TGTGCCTGGACAAAGGGGGGCGGGGGCCCGTGGAATGAGCAGTTCTTC.

Turning to this clonotype: A much larger clone differs by one base, so this may be a read error. The chain recombines TRBV12-3 or TRBV12-4 with TRBJ2-1; TRBD2 might be the D (5 bases). Trimming took 5 bases from V and 10 from J, leaving 21 bases between them. This CDR3 is built from 15 residues. The CDR3 reads CASSTYRERSYEQFF. In DNA, the CDR3 is TGTGCCAGCAGTACGTACCGGGAACGATCCTACGAGCAGTTCTTC.

This clonotype showed up just a few times. V gene TRBV5-1 combines with J gene TRBJ2-7; 8 bases match TRBD1. Germline V gene data show CDR1 as SGHRS and CDR2 as YFSETQ. The J segment lost 7 bases and the V segment lost 3 bases, leaving 12 bases of the junction unmatched. This CDR3 contains 15 residues. CDR3 coding DNA: TGCGCCAGCAGCTCCGGGACAGGATACCACAATGAGCAGTACTTC. It yields the protein CASSSGTGYHNEQYF. Full variable domain (remainder filled in from reference TRBV5-1 and TRBJ2-7): KAGVTQTPRYLIKTRGQQVTLSCSPISGHRSVSWYQQTPGQGLQFLFEYFSETQRNKGNFPGRFSGRQFSNSRSEMNVSTLELGDSALYLCASSSGTGYHNEQYFGPGTRLTVT.

This clonotype was recorded at least ten times. The V call is TRBV12-5, the J call TRBJ1-2; D ambiguous. The CDR3 length is 13 residues. Germline V CDR1 and CDR2: LGHNT, FRNRAP. Deletions cut 7 bases from V and 3 bases from J, with 12 bases between. The CDR3, as DNA: TGTGCTAGTGCCTTCCTAACTTACTATGGCTACACCTTC. It translates to CASAFLTYYGYTF.

This clonotype was found a few times. V usage is TRBV6-1 and J usage is TRBJ1-1; 8 nucleotides align to TRBD1. Trimming removed 6 bases from V and 4 bases from J; junction bases left unmatched: 16. Germline assignment: CDR1 MNHNS and CDR2 SASEGT. This CDR3 spans 17 amino acids. The CDR3 is CASSPRTGWGSGTEAFF. The CDR3 DNA sequence: TGTGCCAGCAGCCCACGGACAGGGTGGGGAAGTGGCACTGAAGCTTTCTTT.

The chain combines TRBV20-1 with TRBJ1-4; TRBD1 is a possible D gene (6 bases). The CDR3 is 13 residues long. Germline V CDR1 and CDR2: DFQATT, SNEGSKA (reference sequence). Trimming left V 5 bases short and J 8 bases short, with 15 bases between. The CDR3 DNA is TGCAGTGCTGGGGGACAATCGGGAGAAAAACTGTTTTTT. Amino acids: CSAGGQSGEKLFF.

The rearrangement joins TRBV9 to TRBJ1-1, with 9 nucleotides matching TRBD1. Trimming cost V 0 bases and J 1 base; bases outside gene matches: 10. CDR3 length: 18 residues. The germline V gene encodes CDR1 SGDLS and CDR2 YYNGEE. CDR3 sequence (DNA): TGTGCCAGCAGCGTAGGGCAAGGAGACAGGGGGTGGAACACTGAAGCTTTCTTT. Translation: CASSVGQGDRGWNTEAFF. Looking up the rest from reference TRBV9 and TRBJ1-1 gives the full variable domain: DSGVTQTPKHLITATGQRVTLRCSPRSGDLSVYWYQQSLDQGLQFLIQYYNGEERAKGNILERFSAQQFPDLHSELNLSSLELGDSALYFCASSVGQGDRGWNTEAFFGQGTRLTVV.

The rearrangement joins TRBV5-1 to TRBJ2-7; TRBD2 might be the D (6 bases). The DNA matches TRBJ2-5 better at its end, which makes the J call doubtful. Germline V gene data show CDR1 as SGHRS and CDR2 as YFSETQ. The CDR3 is 16 residues long. The CDR3 DNA sequence: TGCGCCAGCAGCTCGGGGGACTCCGGACGCCATGGGACCCAGTACTTC. Amino acids: CASSSGDSGRHGTQYF.

This clonotype was recorded at least ten times. The DNA for the CDR3 is TGTGCCAGCAGGGGCAGGGCGCGTAGCACAGATACGCAGTATTTT. Its translation is CASRGRARSTDTQYF. This chain joins TRBV6-1 and TRBJ2-3; a possible D gene is TRBD1 (5 bases). In germline, CDR1 is MNHNS, CDR2 SASEGT. The CDR3 is 15 amino acids. V lost 6 bases to trimming and J lost 0 bases, with 13 bases between them.

The sample holds many counts of this clonotype. The rearrangement links TRBV7-2 to TRBJ2-3; 11 bases are shared with TRBD2. CDR1 is SGHTA and CDR2 is FQGNSA in the germline V gene. The CDR3 has 16 amino acids. With 4 bases clipped from V and 0 bases from J, the junction kept 3 bases outside the gene matches. CDR3 in DNA: TGTGCCAGCAGCTCGACTAGCGGGATAAGCACAGATACGCAGTATTTT. Its protein is CASSSTSGISTDTQYF.

This clonotype was recorded at least ten times. The CDR3: CASSVEPGGPSTDTQYF. CDR3 nucleotide sequence: TGTGCCAGCAGCGTAGAGCCGGGGGGTCCTAGCACAGATACGCAGTATTTT. The V gene is TRBV9, the J gene TRBJ2-3, with TRBD2 identical over 7 bases. Trimming at V came to 0 bases and at J to 0 bases, leaving 7 bases not matched to a gene. From germline, CDR1 is SGDLS and CDR2 YYNGEE. CDR3 size: 17 residues.

This chain uses TRBV5-1 with TRBJ2-1, with 10 bases aligning to TRBD1. In germline, CDR1 is SGHRS, CDR2 YFSETQ. V lost 2 bases, J lost 8 bases, and 7 bases stayed unmatched. CDR3 length: 15 amino acids. This CDR3 reads CASSFRQGAGYEQFF. CDR3 DNA: TGCGCCAGCAGCTTTAGACAGGGGGCGGGTTATGAGCAGTTCTTC.

A note on this clonotype: A much larger clone differs from this one at a single base, so this may be a read error. The chain recombines TRBV6-5 with TRBJ1-2; TRBD1 might be the D (6 bases). The CDR3 is made up of 12 amino acids. Germline V gives CDR1 MNHEY, CDR2 SVGAGI. V was clipped by 6 bases and J by 8 bases, with 13 bases between them. This CDR3 is CASRSTGGGYTF. DNA of the CDR3: TGTGCCAGCAGGTCGACAGGAGGCGGCTACACCTTC.

In the case of this clonotype: This may stem from a read error, because a much larger clone lies one nucleotide away. This sequence joins TRBV7-2 and TRBJ2-1; D possibly corresponds to TRBD2 (6 bases). TRBJ2-7 matches the DNA end more closely, so the J call is doubtful. Germline CDR1 is SGHTA and CDR2 is FQGNSA. This CDR3 contains 17 residues. CDR3 protein: CASSLVSGRGSYNEQYF. The DNA for the CDR3 is TGTGCCAGCAGCTTAGTTTCGGGGCGGGGCTCCTACAATGAGCAGTACTTC.

The sample holds many counts of this clonotype. V usage is TRBV27 and J usage is TRBJ2-7; a weak D match, TRBD1 (6 bases). This CDR3 has 14 residues. With 4 bases removed from V and 3 bases from J, the gap between germline ends came to 13 bases. From germline, CDR1 is MNHEY and CDR2 SMNVEV (reference sequence). The CDR3 loop is CASSWGRGDYEQYF. The CDR3 DNA reads as TGTGCCAGCAGTTGGGGCAGGGGAGACTACGAGCAGTACTTC.